This T cell receptor (beta chain) was retrieved from a study of blood T cell repertoires in COVID-19. About the research overall: The United States, Italy and Spain supplied acute and convalescent COVID-19 samples. The cDNA or gDNA used as material had been derived from T cells, B-cell-depleted T cells, or PBMCs.

In the authors' methods: Amplified reference gene primers provided the basis for estimating nucleated cell counts. Some clones are missing from TCRdb's copy, which holds only in-frame ones; the method was immunoSEQ multiplex PCR. That table is the source of V, J and clone size, and D and trimming were worked out from the DNA. The sample contains some 120,000 clones, 55% to 75% of which appear only once. The CDR3 is made up of 15 amino acids. The V gene's germline CDR1 is LGHNA and CDR2 YSLEER. The junction had 8 bases not matched to a gene; V was cut back by 1 base and J by 6 bases. The TCR originated in a woman aged 65 to 85 with acute or convalescent COVID-19. Sequences were obtained from peripheral blood. The gene calls are TRBV4-3 and TRBJ1-2; 7 bases match TRBD1. CDR3 sequence: CASSQGPGGYNGYTF. The CDR3 coding sequence is TGCGCCAGCAGCCAAGGCCCAGGGGGGTATAATGGCTACACCTTC.